The clone carrying this T cell receptor beta chain was counted many times. The sample belongs to a study of T cells in Graves' hyperthyroidism and ophthalmopathy. The TCR beta CDR3 regions underwent amplification using RNA transcripts as the source. The primer set for the first-round RT-PCR of the TCR CDR3 was HTBI. TCRdb recomputed calls from the multiplex PCR reads with MiXCR, one row per CDR3 protein. The repertoire holds 340,000 or so distinct CDR3 sequences, with 20% to 25% as singletons. The CDR3 covers 13 residues. Germline-derived CDR1 and CDR2 are SGHAT and FQNNGV. V lost 8 bases to trimming and J lost 4 bases, with 11 bases between them.

This rearrangement joins TRBV11-2 to TRBJ2-2; D gene unclear. The sequence was collected from a woman in her 50s with Graves' hyperthyroidism. The sequenced sample was blood. CDR3 residues: CASQKKRTGELFF. In nucleotides, the CDR3 is TGTGCCAGCCAAAAAAAGCGCACCGGGGAGCTGTTTTTT.